Below, 18 T cell receptor beta chains from the same sample are listed, as sequenced in a study of memory CD4+ T cells and cytomegalovirus serostatus. The protocol was immunoSEQ multiplex PCR, while the TCRdb copy is restricted to in-frame clones and leaves out a portion. The sample contains roughly 42,000 clones, 78% of which appear only once. Single viable CD3+CD4+CD8-CD45RO+ cells were sorted as the memory CD4+ T cells. Sequencing was performed on memory CD4+ T cells from blood. The receptor set was obtained from an adult in good health and CMV-seronegative.

The V gene is TRBV9, the J gene TRBJ2-6, with 8 bases aligning to TRBD1. Germline CDR1 reads SGDLS; CDR2 reads YYNGEE. The CDR3 has 18 residues. The ends lost 0 bases at V and 1 base at J; junction bases unmatched: 6. The CDR3 reads CASSVGTGRLSGANVLTF. Here the CDR3 DNA reads TGTGCCAGCAGCGTAGGGACAGGGAGATTGTCTGGGGCCAACGTCCTGACTTTC.

V gene TRBV11-2 combines with J gene TRBJ2-6; no reliable D call. CDR1 is SGHAT and CDR2 is FQNNGV in the germline V gene. V was shortened by 6 bases and J by 3 bases, with 3 bases between the two germline ends. There are 12 residues in the CDR3. The CDR3 loop is CASRIGANVLTF. The CDR3 coding sequence is TGTGCCAGCAGGATTGGGGCCAACGTCCTGACTTTC.

The J gene is TRBJ2-1, the V gene TRBV2, with TRBD2 as a possible D gene (5 bases). Germline V gene sequence: CDR1 SNHLY, CDR2 FYNNEI. The V and J ends lost 8 bases and 6 bases respectively, with 11 bases between them. This CDR3 contains 12 residues. CDR3 loop: CASGREINEQFF. CDR3 nucleotide sequence: TGTGCCAGCGGAAGGGAGATCAATGAGCAGTTCTTC.

In its sample, this clone ranks as medium-sized. The genes are TRBV30 and TRBJ2-1; no reliable D call. CDR3 length: 15 residues. Trimming left V 6 bases short and J 0 bases short, with 15 bases between. Germline V gene sequence: CDR1 GTSNPN, CDR2 SVGIG (reference sequence). CDR3 amino acids: CACTFVKRSYNEQFF. Written as DNA, the CDR3 is TGTGCCTGCACCTTCGTGAAACGCTCCTACAATGAGCAGTTCTTC.

This clone was picked up a small number of times. Distinct nucleotide sequences in the sample also encode this CDR3. The V and J genes are TRBV28 and TRBJ1-2; perhaps TRBD1 as D (5 bases). The CDR3 is 13 residues long. Germline V gene data show CDR1 as MDHEN and CDR2 as SYDVKM. V lost 2 bases and J lost 4, with 8 bases in between. Written as DNA, the CDR3 is TGTGCCAGCAGTTTACCAGGGACCTATGGCTACACCTTC. It yields the protein CASSLPGTYGYTF.

A few counts support this clone. The chain combines TRBV6-1 with TRBJ1-1; D is unresolved. The CDR3 has 15 residues. With 4 bases removed from V and 0 bases from J, the gap between germline ends came to 12 bases. The V gene's germline CDR1 is MNHNS and CDR2 SASEGT. The CDR3 DNA reads TGTGCCAGCAGTGTACTGGTTACCATGAACACTGAAGCTTTCTTT. Translating gives CASSVLVTMNTEAFF.

This clone was seen only once. This chain connects TRBV5-3 to TRBJ1-5, with D possibly matching TRBD1 (6 bases). TRBV5-3 has ORF status, its function being uncertain. This CDR3 contains 15 residues. V was clipped by 0 bases and J by 3 bases, with 10 bases between them. DNA of the CDR3: TGTGCCAGAAGCTTGGGACAGGCCCACAATCAGCCCCAGCATTTT. The encoded protein is CARSLGQAHNQPQHF.

The chain links TRBV9 to TRBJ2-2; no clear D. Germline CDR1 SGDLS, CDR2 YYNGEE. The CDR3 totals 16 residues. V lost 4 bases and J lost 2, with 15 bases in between. As DNA, the CDR3 is TGTGCCAGCAGCCCTATTGGTGCGGCCAACACCGGGGAGCTGTTTTTT. It codes for CASSPIGAANTGELFF.

This chain connects TRBV2 to TRBJ2-1; D not resolved. The CDR3 has 11 amino acids. Germline loops: CDR1 SNHLY, CDR2 FYNNEI. V dropped 6 bases and J dropped 7 bases, with 7 bases sitting between them. The CDR3 nucleotides read TGTGCCAGCAGGGCCTTTAATGAGCAGTTCTTC. Encoded protein: CASRAFNEQFF. Complete variable domain (other parts from reference TRBV2 and TRBJ2-1): EPEVTQTPSHQVTQMGQEVILRCVPISNHLYFYWYRQILGQKVEFLVSFYNNEISEKSEIFDDQFSVERPDGSNFTLKIRSTKLEDSAMYFCASRAFNEQFFGPGTRLTVL.

This rearrangement joins TRBV18 to TRBJ1-5; D gene uncertain. Germline CDR1 reads KGHSH; CDR2 reads LQKENI. With 3 bases removed from V and 9 bases from J, the gap between germline ends came to 18 bases. This CDR3 contains 15 residues. CDR3 sequence (DNA): TGTGCCAGCTCACCCCCGGGAAACCTTGTGGGGCCCCAGCATTTT. Amino acids: CASSPPGNLVGPQHF.

This clone was counted between two and nine times. This chain connects TRBV6-5 to TRBJ2-7; a weak D match, TRBD1 (5 bases). The V end lost 4 bases, the J end lost 0 bases, and 16 bases lay between the germline ends. The germline V gene encodes CDR1 MNHEY and CDR2 SVGAGI. The CDR3 is 16 amino acids. The DNA of the CDR3 is TGTGCCAGCAGTTTGGCAGGGCTGGGGCTCTCCTACGAGCAGTACTTC. This codes for CASSLAGLGLSYEQYF.

The chain links TRBV6-5 to TRBJ2-7; 8 bases agree with TRBD1. The V and J ends lost 6 bases and 5 bases, in that order; junction bases with no gene match: 6. CDR3 length: 13 residues. Germline V gives CDR1 MNHEY, CDR2 SVGAGI. The CDR3 sequence: CASRSWDRNEQYF. DNA of the CDR3: TGTGCCAGCAGATCATGGGACAGGAACGAGCAGTACTTC.

The V and J genes are TRBV14 and TRBJ1-1; D not certain. Trimming removed 3 bases from V and 8 bases from J, with 13 bases in between. The germline gives CDR1 SGHDN, CDR2 FVKESK. This CDR3 has 13 residues. The CDR3 sequence: CASSHRTGIEAFF. CDR3 nucleotide sequence: TGTGCCAGCAGCCACAGGACGGGGATCGAAGCTTTCTTT.

The gene calls are TRBV2 and TRBJ1-1, with D unclear. Trimming took 8 bases from V and 6 from J, leaving 10 bases between them. Germline V gene data show CDR1 as SNHLY and CDR2 as FYNNEI. This CDR3 has 11 amino acids. CDR3 residues: CASLAWAEAFF. The CDR3 bases are TGTGCCAGCCTGGCCTGGGCTGAAGCTTTCTTT.

The V call is TRBV19, the J call TRBJ1-4; 7 bases are a match to TRBD1. V dropped 7 bases and J dropped 0; count of bases not matched to a gene: 8. Germline-derived CDR1 and CDR2 are LNHDA and SQIVND (reference sequence). This CDR3 is built from 16 residues. The CDR3 DNA sequence: TGTGCCAGTAATCGACAGGGAAGGGCAACTAATGAAAAACTGTTTTTT. Protein sequence: CASNRQGRATNEKLFF. The complete variable domain, with remaining parts taken from reference TRBV19 and TRBJ1-4, reads DGGITQSPKYLFRKEGQNVTLSCEQNLNHDAMYWYRQDPGQGLRLIYYSQIVNDFQKGDIAEGYSVSREKKESFPLTVTSAQKNPTAFYLCASNRQGRATNEKLFFGSGTQLSVL.

V and J are TRBV2 and TRBJ1-1, with a possible D match to TRBD1 (6 bases). CDR3 length: 15 amino acids. Germline lookup yields CDR1 SNHLY and CDR2 FYNNEI. Trimming took off 3 bases at V and 2 bases at J, with 13 bases between the two ends. CDR3 in amino acids: CASSDARGQNTEAFF. Written as DNA, the CDR3 is TGTGCCAGCAGTGATGCCAGGGGACAAAACACTGAAGCTTTCTTT.

The V gene is TRBV5-4, the J gene TRBJ1-1; D uncertain. The CDR3 loop spans 14 amino acids. V was clipped by 6 bases and J by 0 bases, with 12 bases between them. Germline loops: CDR1 SGHNT, CDR2 YYREEE (reference sequence). CDR3 DNA sequence: TGTGCCAGCAAAAGGTTTTTGGTGAACACTGAAGCTTTCTTT. Protein product: CASKRFLVNTEAFF.

The chain combines TRBV5-8 with TRBJ1-1; D perhaps matches TRBD1 (5 bases). The germline CDR1 and CDR2 sequences are SGHTS and YDEGEE. CDR3 size: 19 residues. Trimming took 5 bases from V and 1 from J, leaving 27 bases between them. CDR3 in amino acids: CASRSRTFRETGGNTEAFF. The CDR3 coding sequence is TGTGCCAGCAGGTCTAGAACGTTCAGGGAGACGGGGGGGAACACTGAAGCTTTCTTT.